One TCR beta chain is described in this entry. This record belongs to a study of control samples from healthy donors and cancer patients. Data came from immunoSEQ multiplex PCR; TCRdb stores just in-frame clones and leaves some out. In the table there are roughly 370,000 clones, roughly 90% of which are singletons. CDR1 and CDR2 (germline): GTSNPN, SVGIG (reference sequence). The CDR3 contains 13 residues. The J segment lost 0 bases and the V segment lost 7 bases, leaving 5 bases of the junction unmatched. The chain employs TRBV30 and TRBJ1-2; 7 bases line up with TRBD1. This TCR came from a man between 35 and 55 years old with head and neck cancer. The sample taken for sequencing was PBMCs. The DNA for the CDR3 is TGTGCCTCCCACAGGGGTACTAACTATGGCTACACCTTC. It specifies CASHRGTNYGYTF. Combining the CDR3 with reference TRBV30 and TRBJ1-2 gives the whole variable domain SQTIHQWPATLVQPVGSPLSLECTVEGTSNPNLYWYRQAAGRGLQLLFYSVGIGQISSEVPQNLSASRPQDRQFILSSKKLLLSDSGFYLCASHRGTNYGYTFGSGTRLTVV.